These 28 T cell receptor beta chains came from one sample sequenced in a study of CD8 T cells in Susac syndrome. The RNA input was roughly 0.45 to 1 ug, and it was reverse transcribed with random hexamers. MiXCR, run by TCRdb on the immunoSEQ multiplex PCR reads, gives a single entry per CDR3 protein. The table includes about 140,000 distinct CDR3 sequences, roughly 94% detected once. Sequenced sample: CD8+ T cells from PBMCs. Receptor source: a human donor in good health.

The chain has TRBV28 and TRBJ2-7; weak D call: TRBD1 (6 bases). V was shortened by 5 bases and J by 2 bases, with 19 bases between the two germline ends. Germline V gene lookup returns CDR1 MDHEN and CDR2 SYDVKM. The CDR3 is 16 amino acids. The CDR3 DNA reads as TGTGCCAGCAGTCACCCCACAGGGAGCGCCCCCTACGAGCAGTACTTC. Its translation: CASSHPTGSAPYEQYF.

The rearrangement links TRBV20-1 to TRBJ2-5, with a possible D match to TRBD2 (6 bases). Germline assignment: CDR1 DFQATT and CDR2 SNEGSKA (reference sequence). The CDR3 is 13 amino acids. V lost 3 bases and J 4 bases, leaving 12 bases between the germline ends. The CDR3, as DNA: TGCAGTGCTAGGGGGGTCGGGGGAGAGACCCAGTACTTC. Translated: CSARGVGGETQYF.

The CDR3 bases are TGTGCCAGCAGCCATGGGACAGCCAATGAGCAGTTCTTC. It is translated as CASSHGTANEQFF. This sequence joins TRBV5-4 and TRBJ2-1, with 7 bases identical to TRBD1. V lost 4 bases, J lost 6 bases, and 4 bases stayed unmatched. The CDR3 runs to 13 residues. CDR1 is SGHNT and CDR2 is YYREEE in the germline V gene (reference sequence). Variable domain in full (rest from reference TRBV5-4 and TRBJ2-1): ETGVTQSPTHLIKTRGQQVTLRCSSQSGHNTVSWYQQALGQGPQFIFQYYREEENGRGNFPPRFSGLQFPNYSSELNVNALELDDSALYLCASSHGTANEQFFGPGTRLTVL.

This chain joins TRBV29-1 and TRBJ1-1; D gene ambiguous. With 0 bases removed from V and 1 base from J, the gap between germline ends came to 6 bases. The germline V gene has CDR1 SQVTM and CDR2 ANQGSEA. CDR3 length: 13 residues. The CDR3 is CSVEDSQNTEAFF. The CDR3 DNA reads TGCAGCGTTGAAGACAGCCAGAACACTGAAGCTTTCTTT. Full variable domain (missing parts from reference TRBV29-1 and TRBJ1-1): SAVISQKPSRDICQRGTSLTIQCQVDSQVTMMFWYRQQPGQSLTLIATANQGSEATYESGFVIDKFPISRPNLTFSTLTVSNMSPEDSSIYLCSVEDSQNTEAFFGQGTRLTVV.

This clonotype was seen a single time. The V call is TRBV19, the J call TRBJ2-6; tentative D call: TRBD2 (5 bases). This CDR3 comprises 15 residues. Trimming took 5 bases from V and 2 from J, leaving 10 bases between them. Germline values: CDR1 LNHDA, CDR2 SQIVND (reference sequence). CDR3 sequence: CASSLTGAGANVLTF. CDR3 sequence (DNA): TGTGCCAGTAGTCTAACCGGGGCTGGGGCCAACGTCCTGACTTTC.

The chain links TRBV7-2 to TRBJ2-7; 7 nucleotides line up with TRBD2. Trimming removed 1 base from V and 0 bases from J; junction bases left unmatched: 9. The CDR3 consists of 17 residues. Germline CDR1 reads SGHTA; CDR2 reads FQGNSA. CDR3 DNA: TGTGCCAGCAGCTTAGGACTAGCTTCTAGGGGCTCCTACGAGCAGTACTTC. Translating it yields CASSLGLASRGSYEQYF.

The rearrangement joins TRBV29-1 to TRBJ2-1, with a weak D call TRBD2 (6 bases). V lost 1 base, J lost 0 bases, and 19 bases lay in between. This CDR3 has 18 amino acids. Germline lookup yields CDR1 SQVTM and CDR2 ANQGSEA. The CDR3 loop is CSVEAHVGLTSSYNEQFF. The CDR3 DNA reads TGCAGCGTTGAAGCCCATGTAGGACTAACGAGCTCCTACAATGAGCAGTTCTTC.

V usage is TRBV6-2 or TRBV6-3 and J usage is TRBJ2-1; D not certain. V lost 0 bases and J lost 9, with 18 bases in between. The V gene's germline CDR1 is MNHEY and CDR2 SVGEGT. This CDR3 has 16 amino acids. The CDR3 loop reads CASSYSNIHPVAEQFF. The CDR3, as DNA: TGTGCCAGCAGTTACTCGAATATCCATCCCGTAGCTGAGCAGTTCTTC.

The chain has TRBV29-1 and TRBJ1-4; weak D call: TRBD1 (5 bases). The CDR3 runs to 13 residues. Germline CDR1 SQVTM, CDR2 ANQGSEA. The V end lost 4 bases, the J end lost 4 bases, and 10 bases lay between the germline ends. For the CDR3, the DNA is TGCAGCGTTGGGGGGGTGCGTAATGAAAAACTGTTTTTT. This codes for CSVGGVRNEKLFF.

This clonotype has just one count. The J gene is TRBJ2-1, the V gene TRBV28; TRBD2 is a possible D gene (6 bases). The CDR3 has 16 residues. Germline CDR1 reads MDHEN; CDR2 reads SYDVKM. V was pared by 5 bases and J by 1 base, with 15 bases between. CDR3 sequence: CASSQGTLGSYNEQFF. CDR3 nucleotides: TGTGCCAGCAGTCAAGGGACTTTGGGTTCCTACAATGAGCAGTTCTTC.

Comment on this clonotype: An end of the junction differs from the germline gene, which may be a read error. CDR3 residues: CASSVSDLRQSF. For the CDR3, the DNA is TGTGCCAGCAGCGTTTCGGACCTACGTCAGTCTTTT. The gene calls are TRBV7-9 and TRBJ2-3; D call uncertain. In germline, CDR1 is SEHNR, CDR2 FQNEAQ (reference sequence). CDR3 length: 12 residues.

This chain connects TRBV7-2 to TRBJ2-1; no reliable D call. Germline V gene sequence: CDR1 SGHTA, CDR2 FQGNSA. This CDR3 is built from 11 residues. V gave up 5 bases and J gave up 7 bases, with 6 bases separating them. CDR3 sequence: CASSRRNEQFF. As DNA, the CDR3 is TGTGCCAGCAGCAGGCGGAATGAGCAGTTCTTC.

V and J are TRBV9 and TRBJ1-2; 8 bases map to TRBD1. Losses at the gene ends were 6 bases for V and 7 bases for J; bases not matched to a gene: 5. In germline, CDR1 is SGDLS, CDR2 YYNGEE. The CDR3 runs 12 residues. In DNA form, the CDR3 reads TGTGCCAGCATCGGACAGGGCAGTGGCTACACCTTC. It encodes CASIGQGSGYTF. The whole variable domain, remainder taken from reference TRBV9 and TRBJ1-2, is DSGVTQTPKHLITATGQRVTLRCSPRSGDLSVYWYQQSLDQGLQFLIQYYNGEERAKGNILERFSAQQFPDLHSELNLSSLELGDSALYFCASIGQGSGYTFGSGTRLTVV.

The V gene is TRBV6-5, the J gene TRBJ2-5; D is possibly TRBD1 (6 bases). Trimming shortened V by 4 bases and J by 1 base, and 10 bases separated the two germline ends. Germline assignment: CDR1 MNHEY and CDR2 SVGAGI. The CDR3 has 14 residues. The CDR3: CASSFTGIQETQYF. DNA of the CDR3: TGTGCCAGCAGTTTTACAGGGATCCAAGAGACCCAGTACTTC.

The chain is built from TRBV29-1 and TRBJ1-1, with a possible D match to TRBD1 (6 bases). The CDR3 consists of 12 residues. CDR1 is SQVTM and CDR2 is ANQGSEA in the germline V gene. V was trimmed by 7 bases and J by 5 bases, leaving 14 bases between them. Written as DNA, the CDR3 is TGCAGCGCTGCGGGGGCTAGAACTGAAGCTTTCTTT. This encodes CSAAGARTEAFF.

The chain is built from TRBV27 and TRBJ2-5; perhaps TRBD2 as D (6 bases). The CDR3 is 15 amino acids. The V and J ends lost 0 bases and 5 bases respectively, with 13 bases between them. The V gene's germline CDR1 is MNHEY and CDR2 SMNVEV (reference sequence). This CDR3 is CASSLSAGRKETQYF. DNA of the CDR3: TGTGCCAGCAGTTTATCGGCAGGGAGGAAGGAGACCCAGTACTTC.

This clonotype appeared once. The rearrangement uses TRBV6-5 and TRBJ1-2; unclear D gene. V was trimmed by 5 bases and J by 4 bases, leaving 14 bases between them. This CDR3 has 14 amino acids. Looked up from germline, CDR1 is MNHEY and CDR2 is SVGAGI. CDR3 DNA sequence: TGTGCCAGCAGTGTTGACCCTCGGGGCTATGGCTACACCTTC. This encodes CASSVDPRGYGYTF.

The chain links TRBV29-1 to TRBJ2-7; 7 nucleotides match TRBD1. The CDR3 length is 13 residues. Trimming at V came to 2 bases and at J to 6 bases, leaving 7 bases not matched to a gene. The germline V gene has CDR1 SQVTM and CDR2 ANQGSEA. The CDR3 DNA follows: TGCAGCGTTGAATCCCCGGGACAGCTCGAGCAGTACTTC. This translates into CSVESPGQLEQYF.

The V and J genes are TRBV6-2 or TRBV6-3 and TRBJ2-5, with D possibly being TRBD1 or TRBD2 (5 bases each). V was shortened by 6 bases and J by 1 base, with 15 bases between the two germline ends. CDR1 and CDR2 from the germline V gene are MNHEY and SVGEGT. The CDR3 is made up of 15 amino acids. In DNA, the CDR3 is TGTGCCAGCAGGCTCCTCGGGACGATCCAAGAGACCCAGTACTTC. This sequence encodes CASRLLGTIQETQYF.

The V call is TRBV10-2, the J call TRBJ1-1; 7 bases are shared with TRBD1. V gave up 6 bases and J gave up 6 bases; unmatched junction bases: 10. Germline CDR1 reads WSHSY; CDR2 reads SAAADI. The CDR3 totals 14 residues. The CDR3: CASSLTGLDSEAFF. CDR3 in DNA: TGCGCCAGCAGCCTGACAGGGCTAGATTCTGAAGCTTTCTTT.

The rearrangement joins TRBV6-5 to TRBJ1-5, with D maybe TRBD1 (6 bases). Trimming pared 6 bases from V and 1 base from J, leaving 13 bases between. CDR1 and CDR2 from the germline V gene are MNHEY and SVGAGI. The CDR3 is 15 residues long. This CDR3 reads CASSSGALSNQPQHF. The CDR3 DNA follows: TGTGCCAGCAGCTCGGGGGCGCTCAGCAATCAGCCCCAGCATTTT.

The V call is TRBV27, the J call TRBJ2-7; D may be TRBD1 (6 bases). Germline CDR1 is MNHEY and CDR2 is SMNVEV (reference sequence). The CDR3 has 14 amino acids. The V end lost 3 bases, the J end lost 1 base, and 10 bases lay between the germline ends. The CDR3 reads CASSFQDSSYEQYF. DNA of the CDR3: TGTGCCAGCAGTTTCCAGGACAGTTCCTACGAGCAGTACTTC.

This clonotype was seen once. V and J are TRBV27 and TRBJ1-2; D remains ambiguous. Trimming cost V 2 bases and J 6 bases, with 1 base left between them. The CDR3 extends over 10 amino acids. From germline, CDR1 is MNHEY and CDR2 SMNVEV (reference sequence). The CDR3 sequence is CASSLDGYTF. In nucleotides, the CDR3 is TGTGCCAGCAGTTTAGATGGCTACACCTTC.

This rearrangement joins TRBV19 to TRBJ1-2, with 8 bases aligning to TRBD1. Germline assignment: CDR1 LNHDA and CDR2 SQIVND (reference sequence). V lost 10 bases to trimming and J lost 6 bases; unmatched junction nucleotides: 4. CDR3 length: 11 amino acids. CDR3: CAIGQGDGYTF. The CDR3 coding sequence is TGTGCCATCGGACAGGGTGATGGCTACACCTTC.

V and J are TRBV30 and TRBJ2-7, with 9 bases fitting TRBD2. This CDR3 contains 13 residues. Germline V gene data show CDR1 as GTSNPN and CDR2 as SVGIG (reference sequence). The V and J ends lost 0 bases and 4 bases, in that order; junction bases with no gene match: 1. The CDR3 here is CAWSVTSGYEQYF. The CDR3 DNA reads TGTGCCTGGAGTGTAACTAGCGGGTACGAGCAGTACTTC.

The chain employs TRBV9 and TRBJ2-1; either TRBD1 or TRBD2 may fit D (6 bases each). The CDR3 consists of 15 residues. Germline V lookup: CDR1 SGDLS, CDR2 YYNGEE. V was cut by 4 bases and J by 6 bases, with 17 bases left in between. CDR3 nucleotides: TGTGCCAGCAGCCCCGAGGGGGGAGGAGCCAATGAGCAGTTCTTC. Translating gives CASSPEGGGANEQFF.

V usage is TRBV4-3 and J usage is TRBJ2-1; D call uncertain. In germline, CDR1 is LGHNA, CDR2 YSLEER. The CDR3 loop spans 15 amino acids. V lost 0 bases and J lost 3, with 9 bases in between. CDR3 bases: TGCGCCAGCAGCCAAGATCTGGCGGTCTACAATGAGCAGTTCTTC. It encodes CASSQDLAVYNEQFF.

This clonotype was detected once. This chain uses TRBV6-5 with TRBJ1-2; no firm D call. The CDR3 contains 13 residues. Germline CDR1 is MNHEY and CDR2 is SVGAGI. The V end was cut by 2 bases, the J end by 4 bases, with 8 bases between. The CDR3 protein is CASSYGATYGYTF. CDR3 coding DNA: TGTGCCAGCAGTTACGGTGCGACCTATGGCTACACCTTC.